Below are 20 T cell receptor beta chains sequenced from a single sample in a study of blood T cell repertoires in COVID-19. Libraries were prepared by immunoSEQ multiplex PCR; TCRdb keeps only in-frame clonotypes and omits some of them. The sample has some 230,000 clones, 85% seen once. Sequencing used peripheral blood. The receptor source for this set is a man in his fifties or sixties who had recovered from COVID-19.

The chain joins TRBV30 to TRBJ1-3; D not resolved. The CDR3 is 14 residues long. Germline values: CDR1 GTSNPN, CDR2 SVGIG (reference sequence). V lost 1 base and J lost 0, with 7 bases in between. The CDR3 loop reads CAWSDLHSGNTIYF. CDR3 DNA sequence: TGTGCCTGGAGTGATTTACACTCTGGAAACACCATATATTTT.

The CDR3 bases are TGTGCCAGCAGCTTAATGAGACTAGTTACGGGGGAGCAGTACTTC. Protein sequence: CASSLMRLVTGEQYF. The chain has TRBV7-8 and TRBJ2-7, with a tentative D call TRBD2 (6 bases). The germline V gene encodes CDR1 SGHVS and CDR2 FQNEAQ. CDR3 length: 15 residues. Trimming shortened V by 2 bases and J by 7 bases, and 18 bases separated the two germline ends.

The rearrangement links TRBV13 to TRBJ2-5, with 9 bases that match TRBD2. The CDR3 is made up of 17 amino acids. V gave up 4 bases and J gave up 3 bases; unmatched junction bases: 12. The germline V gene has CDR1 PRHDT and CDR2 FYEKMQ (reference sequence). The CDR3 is CASSSLGGGRAKETQYF. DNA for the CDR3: TGTGCCAGCAGCTCCCTAGGGGGCGGGAGGGCCAAAGAGACCCAGTACTTC.

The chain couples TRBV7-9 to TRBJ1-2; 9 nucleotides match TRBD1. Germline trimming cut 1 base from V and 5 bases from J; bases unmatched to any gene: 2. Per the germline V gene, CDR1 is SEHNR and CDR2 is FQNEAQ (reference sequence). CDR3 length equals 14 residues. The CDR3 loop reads CASSLEQGAYGYTF. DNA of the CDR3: TGTGCCAGCAGCTTAGAACAGGGGGCATATGGCTACACCTTC.

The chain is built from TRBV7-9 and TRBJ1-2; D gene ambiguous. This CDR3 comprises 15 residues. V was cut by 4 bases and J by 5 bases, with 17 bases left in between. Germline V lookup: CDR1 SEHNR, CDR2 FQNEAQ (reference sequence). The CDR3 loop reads CASSSPGLDGYGYTF. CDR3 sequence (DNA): TGTGCCAGCAGCTCACCCGGACTGGACGGATATGGCTACACCTTC.

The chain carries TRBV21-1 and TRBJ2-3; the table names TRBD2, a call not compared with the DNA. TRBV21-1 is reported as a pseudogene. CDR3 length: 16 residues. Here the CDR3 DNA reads TGTGCCAGCAGCAAAGAAGCTAGCGGGAGGGCAGATACGCAGTATTTT. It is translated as CASSKEASGRADTQYF.

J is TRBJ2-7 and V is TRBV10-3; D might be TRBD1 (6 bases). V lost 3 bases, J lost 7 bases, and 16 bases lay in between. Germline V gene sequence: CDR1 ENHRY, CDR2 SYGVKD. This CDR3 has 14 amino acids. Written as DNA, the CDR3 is TGTGCCATCAGTGAAGGGCAGGGGATTGGTGAGCAGTACTTC. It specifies CAISEGQGIGEQYF.

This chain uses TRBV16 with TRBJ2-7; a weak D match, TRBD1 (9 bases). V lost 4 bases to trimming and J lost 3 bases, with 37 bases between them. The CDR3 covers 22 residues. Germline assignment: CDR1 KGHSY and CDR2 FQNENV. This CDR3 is CASSPRTGEIRLTGGPYYEQYF. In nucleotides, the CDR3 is TGTGCCAGCAGCCCCCGGACAGGGGAAATTAGGTTGACGGGAGGGCCGTACTACGAGCAGTACTTC.

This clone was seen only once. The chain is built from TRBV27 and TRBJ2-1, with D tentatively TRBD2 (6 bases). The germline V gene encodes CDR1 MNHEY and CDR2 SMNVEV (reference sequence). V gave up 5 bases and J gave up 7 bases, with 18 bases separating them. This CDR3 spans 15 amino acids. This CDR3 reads CASSPTGLTSNEQFF. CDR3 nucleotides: TGTGCCAGCAGTCCGACCGGACTAACGTCGAATGAGCAGTTCTTC.

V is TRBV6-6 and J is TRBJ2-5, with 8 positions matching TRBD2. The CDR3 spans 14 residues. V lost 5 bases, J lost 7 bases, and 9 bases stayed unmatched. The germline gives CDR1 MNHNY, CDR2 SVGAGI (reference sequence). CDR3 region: CASSVTSDTGTQYF. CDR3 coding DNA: TGTGCCAGCAGTGTGACTAGCGATACAGGGACCCAGTACTTC.

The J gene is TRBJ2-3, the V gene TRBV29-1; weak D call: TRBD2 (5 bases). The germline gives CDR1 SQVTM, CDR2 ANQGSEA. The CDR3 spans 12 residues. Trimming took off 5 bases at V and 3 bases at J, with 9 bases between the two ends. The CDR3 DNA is TGCAGCGTTTTCTCGGGGACAGATACGCAGTATTTT. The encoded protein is CSVFSGTDTQYF.

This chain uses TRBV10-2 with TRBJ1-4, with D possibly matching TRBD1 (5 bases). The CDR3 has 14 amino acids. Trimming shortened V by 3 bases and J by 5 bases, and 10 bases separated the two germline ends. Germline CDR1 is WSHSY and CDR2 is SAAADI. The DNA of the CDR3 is TGCGCCAGCAGTGAATCAGGGAGGAATGAAAAACTGTTTTTT. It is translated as CASSESGRNEKLFF.

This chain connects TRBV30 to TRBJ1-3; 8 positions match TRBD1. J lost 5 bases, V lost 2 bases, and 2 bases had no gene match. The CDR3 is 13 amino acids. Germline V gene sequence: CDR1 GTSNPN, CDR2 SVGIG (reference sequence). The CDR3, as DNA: TGTGCCTGGAGTAGGACAGGGAGAAACACCATATATTTT. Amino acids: CAWSRTGRNTIYF.

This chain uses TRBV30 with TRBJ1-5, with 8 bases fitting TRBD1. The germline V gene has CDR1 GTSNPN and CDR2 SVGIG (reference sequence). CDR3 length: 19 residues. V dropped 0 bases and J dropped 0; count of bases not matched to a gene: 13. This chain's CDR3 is CAWSVHIWDRSYSNQPQHF. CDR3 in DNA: TGTGCCTGGAGTGTACATATTTGGGACAGGAGCTATAGCAATCAGCCCCAGCATTTT.

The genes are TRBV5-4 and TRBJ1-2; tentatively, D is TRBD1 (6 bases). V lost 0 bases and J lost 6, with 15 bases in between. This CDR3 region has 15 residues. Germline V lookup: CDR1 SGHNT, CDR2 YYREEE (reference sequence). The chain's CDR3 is CASSLEWGRFDGYTF. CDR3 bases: TGTGCCAGCAGCTTGGAGTGGGGGCGGTTTGATGGCTACACCTTC.

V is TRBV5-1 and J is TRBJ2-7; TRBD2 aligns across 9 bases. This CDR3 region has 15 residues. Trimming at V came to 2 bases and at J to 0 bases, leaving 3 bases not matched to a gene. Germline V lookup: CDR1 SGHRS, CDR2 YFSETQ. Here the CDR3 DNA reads TGCGCCAGCAGCTTCAGCGGGGGGAGCTCCTACGAGCAGTACTTC. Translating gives CASSFSGGSSYEQYF.

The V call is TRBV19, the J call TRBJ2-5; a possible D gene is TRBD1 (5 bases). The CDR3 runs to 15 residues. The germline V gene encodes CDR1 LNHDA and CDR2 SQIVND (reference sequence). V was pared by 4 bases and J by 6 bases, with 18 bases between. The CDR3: CASSKGSGSGKTQYF. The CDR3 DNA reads TGTGCCAGTAGTAAGGGGTCCGGGTCCGGAAAGACCCAGTACTTC.

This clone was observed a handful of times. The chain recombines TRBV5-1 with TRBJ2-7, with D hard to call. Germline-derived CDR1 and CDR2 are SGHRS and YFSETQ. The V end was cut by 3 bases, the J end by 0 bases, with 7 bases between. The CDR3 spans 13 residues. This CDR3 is CASSSLSSYEQYF. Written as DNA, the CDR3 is TGCGCCAGCAGCTCCCTAAGCTCCTACGAGCAGTACTTC. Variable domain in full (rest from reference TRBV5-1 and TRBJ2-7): KAGVTQTPRYLIKTRGQQVTLSCSPISGHRSVSWYQQTPGQGLQFLFEYFSETQRNKGNFPGRFSGRQFSNSRSEMNVSTLELGDSALYLCASSSLSSYEQYFGPGTRLTVT.

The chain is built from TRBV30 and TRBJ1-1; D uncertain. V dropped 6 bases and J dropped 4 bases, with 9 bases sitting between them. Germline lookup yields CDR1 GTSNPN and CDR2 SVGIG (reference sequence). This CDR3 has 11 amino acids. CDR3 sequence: CACGRSTEAFF. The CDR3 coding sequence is TGTGCCTGCGGAAGGAGCACTGAAGCTTTCTTT.

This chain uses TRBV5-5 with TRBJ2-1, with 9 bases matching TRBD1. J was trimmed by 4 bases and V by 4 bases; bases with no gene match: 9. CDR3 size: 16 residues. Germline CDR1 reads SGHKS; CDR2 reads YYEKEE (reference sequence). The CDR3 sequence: CASSLTGTGMYNEQFF. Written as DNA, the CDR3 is TGTGCCAGCAGCCTCACCGGGACAGGGATGTACAATGAGCAGTTCTTC.